These 31 T cell receptor beta chains were all obtained from the same sample, sequenced in a study of CD8 T cells in Susac syndrome. Random hexamers served to reverse transcribe roughly 0.45 to 1 ug RNA. Each CDR3 protein gets one entry after TCRdb re-called the immunoSEQ multiplex PCR reads with MiXCR. The sample has under 350,000 distinct CDR3 sequences; about 90% are singletons. The sample consisted of CD4+ T cells from PBMCs. These receptors all come from a human donor with multiple sclerosis.

The gene calls are TRBV4-1 and TRBJ2-6; D possibly matches TRBD1 or TRBD2 (5 bases each). Between the trimmed V and J ends, which lost 0 bases and 0 bases, there was a span of 12 bases. The V gene's germline CDR1 is MGHRA and CDR2 YSYEKL. The CDR3 totals 18 residues. The CDR3 DNA follows: TGCGCCAGCAGCCAAGACAAGGGGACCTACTCTGGGGCCAACGTCCTGACTTTC. Translation gives CASSQDKGTYSGANVLTF.

This chain joins TRBV6-6 and TRBJ1-1; no firm D call. Germline V gives CDR1 MNHNY, CDR2 SVGAGI (reference sequence). Trimming left V 0 bases short and J 4 bases short, with 12 bases between. CDR3 length: 15 residues. The CDR3 region is CASSYSGQLSTEAFF. The CDR3 nucleotides read TGTGCCAGCAGTTACTCCGGGCAGCTGAGCACTGAAGCTTTCTTT.

V gene TRBV7-9 combines with J gene TRBJ1-4; no firm D call. The length of the CDR3 is 15 residues. The germline CDR1 and CDR2 sequences are SEHNR and FQNEAQ (reference sequence). Trimming removed 3 bases at V and 0 bases at J, with 8 bases between. The CDR3 DNA reads TGTGCCAGCAGCTTTCCGGGATCAACTAATGAAAAACTGTTTTTT. It specifies CASSFPGSTNEKLFF.

The rearrangement joins TRBV5-1 to TRBJ1-1; 11 nucleotides agree with TRBD1. Germline values: CDR1 SGHRS, CDR2 YFSETQ. The CDR3 length is 16 residues. V lost 3 bases and J lost 2; bases outside the gene matches: 6. The CDR3 spells CASSYSGTGGNTEAFF. CDR3 bases: TGCGCCAGCAGCTACTCCGGGACAGGGGGAAACACTGAAGCTTTCTTT.

V gene TRBV6-1 combines with J gene TRBJ2-7; 13 bases align to TRBD2. CDR1 is MNHNS, CDR2 SASEGT, per germline. With V trimmed by 6 bases and J by 4 bases, 9 bases remained unmatched. This CDR3 spans 16 amino acids. Here the CDR3 reads CASRQTSGRAEYEQYF. The CDR3 bases are TGTGCCAGCAGACAAACTAGCGGGAGGGCCGAATACGAGCAGTACTTC.

This chain links TRBV4-3 with TRBJ2-1; D gene uncertain. Trimming removed 3 bases from V and 1 base from J, with 10 bases in between. Looked up from germline, CDR1 is LGHNA and CDR2 is YSLEER. The CDR3 loop spans 15 amino acids. Here the CDR3 DNA reads TGCGCCAGCAGCCAGGACCCTAGATCCTACAATGAGCAGTTCTTC. Amino acid sequence: CASSQDPRSYNEQFF.

The V call is TRBV7-3, the J call TRBJ1-2; 12 bases align to TRBD1. CDR1 SGHTA and CDR2 FQGTGA come from the germline V gene. The junction had 8 bases not matched to a gene; V was cut back by 0 bases and J by 6 bases. The CDR3 is 17 amino acids. The CDR3 spells CASSLTGDRGRVDGYTF. The CDR3 DNA is TGTGCCAGCAGCTTAACCGGGGACAGGGGGCGCGTCGATGGCTACACCTTC.

The CDR3 protein is CASSLVAGGNTEAFF. CDR3 DNA: TGTGCCAGCAGCTTAGTTGCAGGGGGAAACACTGAAGCTTTCTTT. The rearrangement uses TRBV11-3 and TRBJ1-1; 7 bases line up with TRBD1. Germline V gene lookup returns CDR1 SGHNT and CDR2 YENEEA. Unmatched junction bases numbered 4, after V lost 1 base and J lost 2 bases. This CDR3 is 15 amino acids long.

The chain carries TRBV10-3 and TRBJ2-7; the D gene could be TRBD1 or TRBD2 (5 bases each). Germline V gene lookup returns CDR1 ENHRY and CDR2 SYGVKD. V gave up 10 bases and J gave up 4 bases, with 14 bases separating them. CDR3 size: 12 residues. The CDR3 DNA reads as TGTGCCACTCGGGACCTGAGTTACGAGCAGTACTTC. Translation: CATRDLSYEQYF.

V and J are TRBV6-1 and TRBJ2-7; 7 nucleotides align to TRBD1. Germline CDR1 MNHNS, CDR2 SASEGT. CDR3 length: 16 residues. The ends lost 6 bases at V and 5 bases at J; junction bases unmatched: 16. CDR3 in DNA: TGTGCCAGCAGAGAGCAGACAGGGAATAATGGCGACGAGCAGTACTTC. Its protein is CASREQTGNNGDEQYF.

The chain links TRBV18 to TRBJ2-7; weak D call: TRBD1 (5 bases). Per germline, CDR1 KGHSH and CDR2 LQKENI. The length of the CDR3 is 15 residues. Trimming removed 3 bases at V and 3 bases at J, with 15 bases between. The CDR3 DNA follows: TGTGCCAGCTCACCGGGGCCACCACTCCTCTACGAGCAGTACTTC. This encodes CASSPGPPLLYEQYF. Variable domain in full (rest from reference TRBV18 and TRBJ2-7): NAGVMQNPRHLVRRRGQEARLRCSPMKGHSHVYWYRQLPEEGLKFMVYLQKENIIDESGMPKERFSAEFPKEGPSILRIQQVVRGDSAAYFCASSPGPPLLYEQYFGPGTRLTVT.

The chain combines TRBV6-2 or TRBV6-3 with TRBJ1-2, with D perhaps TRBD1 (6 bases). V was clipped by 8 bases and J by 4 bases, with 11 bases between them. The CDR3 consists of 12 residues. The germline V gene has CDR1 MNHEY and CDR2 SVGEGT. CDR3 protein: CASWGGAYGYTF. The CDR3 nucleotides are TGTGCCAGCTGGGGGGGGGCCTATGGCTACACCTTC.

The V call is TRBV5-4, the J call TRBJ2-1, with 15 bases aligning to TRBD2. Trimming cost V 3 bases and J 0 bases; bases outside gene matches: 7. Germline V gives CDR1 SGHNT, CDR2 YYREEE (reference sequence). The CDR3 has 19 amino acids. CDR3 sequence reads: CASSSGLAGGKSSYNEQFF. In nucleotides, the CDR3 is TGTGCCAGCAGCTCTGGACTAGCGGGGGGGAAGAGCTCCTACAATGAGCAGTTCTTC.

The chain joins TRBV10-3 to TRBJ2-5, with TRBD1 as a possible D gene (6 bases). Trimming took off 6 bases at V and 3 bases at J, with 11 bases between the two ends. The CDR3 runs to 13 residues. The germline V gene encodes CDR1 ENHRY and CDR2 SYGVKD. CDR3 bases: TGTGCCATCAGAAGGGACATCGAAGAGACCCAGTACTTC. It codes for CAIRRDIEETQYF.

The rearrangement links TRBV9 to TRBJ1-2; D not resolved. Germline V lookup: CDR1 SGDLS, CDR2 YYNGEE. CDR3 length: 16 residues. V was clipped by 0 bases and J by 0 bases, with 12 bases between them. For the CDR3, the DNA is TGTGCCAGCAGCGTAGGGCGCGATCTGACTAACTATGGCTACACCTTC. As protein: CASSVGRDLTNYGYTF.

The chain employs TRBV20-1 and TRBJ1-4; TRBD1 is a possible D gene (5 bases). V was shortened by 1 base and J by 0 bases, with 15 bases between the two germline ends. Germline CDR1 DFQATT, CDR2 SNEGSKA (reference sequence). This CDR3 region has 17 residues. CDR3 in DNA: TGCAGTGCTAGAGGCCTAGGTAGGGGTGCAACTAATGAAAAACTGTTTTTT. Translated: CSARGLGRGATNEKLFF.

The chain has TRBV7-3 and TRBJ1-1; D remains unclear. Germline V gene lookup returns CDR1 SGHTA and CDR2 FQGTGA. The CDR3 totals 13 residues. The V end was cut by 5 bases, the J end by 1 base, with 8 bases between. This chain's CDR3 is CASSLHRNTEAFF. The CDR3 nucleotides read TGTGCCAGCAGCCTACATCGGAACACTGAAGCTTTCTTT. The full variable domain, completed using reference TRBV7-3 and TRBJ1-1, is GAGVSQTPSNKVTEKGKYVELRCDPISGHTALYWYRQSLGQGPEFLIYFQGTGAADDSGLPNDRFFAVRPEGSVSTLKIQRTERGDSAVYLCASSLHRNTEAFFGQGTRLTVV.

The chain joins TRBV9 to TRBJ2-2; 10 bases match TRBD2. CDR1 SGDLS and CDR2 YYNGEE come from the germline V gene. Trimming removed 4 bases from V and 0 bases from J; junction bases left unmatched: 6. The CDR3 covers 17 residues. The CDR3: CASSSGLAEPNTGELFF. CDR3 bases: TGTGCCAGCAGCTCCGGACTAGCGGAGCCGAACACCGGGGAGCTGTTTTTT.

This clonotype appeared once. V gene TRBV12-3 or TRBV12-4 combines with J gene TRBJ2-6; possibly TRBD1 or TRBD2 for D (5 bases each). The CDR3 contains 17 residues. V lost 1 base to trimming and J lost 1 base, with 11 bases between them. The CDR3 sequence is CASSLEGSDSGANVLTF. The CDR3 nucleotides are TGTGCCAGCAGTTTAGAGGGGAGCGATTCTGGGGCCAACGTCCTGACTTTC.

The chain couples TRBV12-3 or TRBV12-4 to TRBJ1-5; TRBD1 agrees at 9 bases. This CDR3 has 14 residues. V was clipped by 4 bases and J by 9 bases; unmatched bases: 7. The CDR3 DNA reads as TGTGCCAGCAGTTCCGACAGGGGGGGTCGGCCCCAGCATTTT. This encodes CASSSDRGGRPQHF.

The chain employs TRBV5-6 and TRBJ2-7; TRBD1 matches at 8 bases. Germline V gives CDR1 SGHDT, CDR2 YYEEEE. V dropped 1 base and J dropped 6; count of bases not matched to a gene: 6. There are 14 residues in the CDR3. The CDR3 sequence: CASSLLGQVGEQYF. The DNA for the CDR3 is TGTGCCAGCAGCTTGTTGGGACAGGTTGGCGAGCAGTACTTC.

The rearrangement links TRBV5-4 to TRBJ2-7, with D possibly TRBD1 on 5 matching bases. This CDR3 contains 15 residues. Per the germline V gene, CDR1 is SGHNT and CDR2 is YYREEE (reference sequence). V lost 0 bases, J lost 5 bases, and 15 bases lay in between. The CDR3 sequence is CASSLDPGKDHEQYF. CDR3 bases: TGTGCCAGCAGCTTGGACCCAGGGAAGGACCACGAGCAGTACTTC. Variable domain in full (rest from reference TRBV5-4 and TRBJ2-7): ETGVTQSPTHLIKTRGQQVTLRCSSQSGHNTVSWYQQALGQGPQFIFQYYREEENGRGNFPPRFSGLQFPNYSSELNVNALELDDSALYLCASSLDPGKDHEQYFGPGTRLTVT.

In this sample, this clonotype turned up once. The chain recombines TRBV30 with TRBJ2-7; 12 positions agree with TRBD2. V gave up 8 bases and J gave up 3 bases; unmatched junction bases: 8. Germline V gene data show CDR1 as GTSNPN and CDR2 as SVGIG (reference sequence). The CDR3 loop spans 14 amino acids. CDR3 nucleotide sequence: TGTGCCGTCAATCCACTAGCGGGAGGCTACGAGCAGTACTTC. This encodes CAVNPLAGGYEQYF.

This chain uses TRBV20-1 with TRBJ2-5, with 10 nucleotides matching TRBD2. Germline trimming cut 3 bases from V and 6 bases from J; bases unmatched to any gene: 7. This CDR3 comprises 14 residues. Germline CDR1 DFQATT, CDR2 SNEGSKA (reference sequence). The CDR3 DNA follows: TGCAGTGCTAGTAATAGCGGGGGGCAGAAGACCCAGTACTTC. Amino acids: CSASNSGGQKTQYF.

The chain carries TRBV7-8 and TRBJ1-3, with D uncertain. Germline V CDR1 and CDR2: SGHVS, FQNEAQ. The CDR3 length is 13 residues. The V end was cut by 5 bases, the J end by 4 bases, with 9 bases between. In DNA, the CDR3 is TGTGCCAGCAGCGCAACCCTGGGAAACACCATATATTTT. Protein product: CASSATLGNTIYF.

This chain connects TRBV5-4 to TRBJ2-5; D remains ambiguous. Germline V gene data show CDR1 as SGHNT and CDR2 as YYREEE (reference sequence). This CDR3 comprises 14 residues. Trimming removed 1 base from V and 5 bases from J, with 12 bases in between. The CDR3 spells CASSLLARDETQYF. For the CDR3, the DNA is TGTGCCAGCAGCTTGTTGGCTAGGGATGAGACCCAGTACTTC.

This clonotype has a single count. The V gene is TRBV29-1, the J gene TRBJ2-1, with 9 nucleotides matching TRBD2. The CDR3 contains 15 residues. Looked up from germline, CDR1 is SQVTM and CDR2 is ANQGSEA. The V and J ends lost 5 bases and 5 bases, in that order; junction bases with no gene match: 10. The CDR3 DNA reads TGCAGCGTTTATCCCGGGACTAGCCGAAACAATGAGCAGTTCTTC. Amino acids: CSVYPGTSRNNEQFF.

The chain links TRBV2 to TRBJ2-3; D not resolved. V lost 7 bases to trimming and J lost 9 bases, with 8 bases between them. This CDR3 is 10 amino acids long. Per germline, CDR1 SNHLY and CDR2 FYNNEI. CDR3 in amino acids: CASMAWTQYF. The CDR3 bases are TGTGCCAGCATGGCTTGGACGCAGTATTTT.

This clonotype is a singleton in its sample. The V call is TRBV11-3, the J call TRBJ2-2; 9 nucleotides agree with TRBD1. V trimming: 2 bases; J trimming: 4 bases; junction bases outside the gene matches: 11. The CDR3 runs to 18 residues. Germline values: CDR1 SGHNT, CDR2 YENEEA. The CDR3 reads CASSLSLFGQGPTGELFF. Written as DNA, the CDR3 is TGTGCCAGCAGCTTAAGTCTTTTCGGACAGGGGCCCACCGGGGAGCTGTTTTTT.

The V call is TRBV7-2, the J call TRBJ2-7, with D perhaps matching TRBD1 (6 bases). There are 14 residues in the CDR3. V shed 5 bases and J shed 6 bases, with 17 bases lying between them. Germline V gene lookup returns CDR1 SGHTA and CDR2 FQGNSA. The CDR3 DNA sequence: TGTGCCAGCAGCCCCCGACTACAGGGTAGCGAGCAGTACTTC. This encodes CASSPRLQGSEQYF.

The rearrangement links TRBV28 to TRBJ1-1; 8 bases map to TRBD1. With 10 bases clipped from V and 9 bases from J, the junction kept 19 bases outside the gene matches. Germline assignment: CDR1 MDHEN and CDR2 SYDVKM. CDR3 length equals 15 residues. The CDR3 DNA sequence: TGTGCCATCTCAAACCCTCGGGACAGGCCTTTGAAAGCTTTCTTT. It yields the protein CAISNPRDRPLKAFF. Combining the CDR3 with reference TRBV28 and TRBJ1-1 gives the whole variable domain DVKVTQSSRYLVKRTGEKVFLECVQDMDHENMFWYRQDPGLGLRLIYFSYDVKMKEKGDIPEGYSVSREKKERFSLILESASTNQTSMYLCAISNPRDRPLKAFFGQGTRLTVV.